These 22 T cell receptor beta chains were sequenced from one sample in a study of blood T cell repertoires in COVID-19. Assay used: immunoSEQ multiplex PCR; TCRdb lists only in-frame clones, some missing. The data show about 220,000 clones, with 70% to 90% seen just once and 0.65% to 0.85% held by the top ten. Sequenced: peripheral blood. All receptors come from a man aged 35 to 55 with acute or convalescent COVID-19.

The chain carries TRBV19 and TRBJ1-5; possibly TRBD1 for D (6 bases). This CDR3 is built from 13 residues. Trimming removed 5 bases from V and 3 bases from J, with 8 bases in between. Germline V CDR1 and CDR2: LNHDA, SQIVND (reference sequence). The CDR3 sequence is CASSDRPNQPQHF. The CDR3 coding sequence is TGTGCCAGTAGTGACAGGCCCAATCAGCCCCAGCATTTT.

This chain uses TRBV4-2 with TRBJ2-5, with 8 positions matching TRBD2. Per germline, CDR1 LGHNA and CDR2 YNFKEQ. This CDR3 spans 16 amino acids. V lost 0 bases, J lost 0 bases, and 3 bases stayed unmatched. The CDR3 DNA follows: TGTGCCAGCAGCCAAGAGGTAGCGGGGTACCAAGAGACCCAGTACTTC. The encoded protein is CASSQEVAGYQETQYF.

The V gene is TRBV29-1, the J gene TRBJ1-2; 8 bases are shared with TRBD1. CDR1 SQVTM and CDR2 ANQGSEA come from the germline V gene. J gave up 8 bases and V 7 bases, and 9 bases lay outside the gene matches. The CDR3 spans 12 residues. Here the CDR3 reads CSGGQGGEGYTF. The CDR3 coding sequence is TGCAGCGGCGGACAGGGAGGGGAAGGCTACACCTTC.

This sequence joins TRBV7-6 and TRBJ2-3, with D possibly being TRBD2 (6 bases). The CDR3 has 16 residues. The germline V gene encodes CDR1 SGHVS and CDR2 FNYEAQ. V was pared by 5 bases and J by 3 bases, with 18 bases between. CDR3 sequence (DNA): TGTGCCAGCAGCCCGACCGGGACCGCGGGGACAGATACGCAGTATTTT. Residues: CASSPTGTAGTDTQYF.

The chain uses TRBV2 and TRBJ2-2; D might be TRBD1 (6 bases). The CDR3 totals 13 residues. In germline, CDR1 is SNHLY, CDR2 FYNNEI. With 5 bases removed from V and 5 bases from J, the gap between germline ends came to 9 bases. The CDR3 sequence is CASSLQGTGELFF. CDR3 sequence (DNA): TGTGCCAGCAGTCTACAGGGAACCGGGGAGCTGTTTTTT.

J is TRBJ2-2 and V is TRBV7-9; D might be TRBD2 (6 bases). This CDR3 spans 17 amino acids. The germline V gene has CDR1 SEHNR and CDR2 FQNEAQ (reference sequence). The germline V and J ends were trimmed by 5 bases and 8 bases, with 24 bases remaining between them. CDR3 sequence reads: CASSASMAAWGVGELFF. DNA of the CDR3: TGTGCCAGCAGCGCGTCGATGGCGGCCTGGGGGGTTGGGGAGCTGTTTTTT. Full variable domain (remainder filled in from reference TRBV7-9 and TRBJ2-2): DTGVSQNPRHKITKRGQNVTFRCDPISEHNRLYWYRQTLGQGPEFLTYFQNEAQLEKSRLLSDRFSAERPKGSFSTLEIQRTEQGDSAMYLCASSASMAAWGVGELFFGEGSRLTVL.

This rearrangement joins TRBV27 to TRBJ2-3, with D tentatively TRBD2 (7 bases). The CDR3 loop spans 15 amino acids. Trimming removed 6 bases at V and 3 bases at J, with 16 bases between. Germline CDR1 is MNHEY and CDR2 is SMNVEV (reference sequence). The DNA for the CDR3 is TGTGCCAGCAGGGACATTCGGGGGGCGACAGATACGCAGTATTTT. This encodes CASRDIRGATDTQYF.

The genes are TRBV7-9 and TRBJ2-5, with D possibly matching TRBD2 (6 bases). V dropped 1 base and J dropped 5 bases, with 11 bases sitting between them. The CDR3 loop spans 14 amino acids. Germline V lookup: CDR1 SEHNR, CDR2 FQNEAQ (reference sequence). For the CDR3, the DNA is TGTGCCAGCAGCTTAGAGTGGGAGGCCGAGACCCAGTACTTC. It codes for CASSLEWEAETQYF.

The gene calls are TRBV27 and TRBJ2-5; no reliable D call. The ends were cut back, 5 bases at V and 0 bases at J, with 16 bases in the middle. Germline values: CDR1 MNHEY, CDR2 SMNVEV (reference sequence). This CDR3 contains 16 residues. CDR3 in amino acids: CASSLRGHQYQETQYF. CDR3 nucleotide sequence: TGTGCCAGCAGTCTCCGAGGCCACCAGTACCAAGAGACCCAGTACTTC.

This clone was seen repeatedly, ten times or more. The chain couples TRBV27 to TRBJ1-1, with a weak D call TRBD1 (6 bases). Trimming took 2 bases from V and 4 from J, leaving 8 bases between them. The CDR3 consists of 13 residues. CDR1 and CDR2 from the germline V gene are MNHEY and SMNVEV (reference sequence). Here the CDR3 DNA reads TGTGCCAGCAGTTTACAGGGGCTCACTGAAGCTTTCTTT. Translating it yields CASSLQGLTEAFF.

This clone has only a few counts. The chain carries TRBV12-3 or TRBV12-4 and TRBJ1-6, with no clear D. This CDR3 comprises 12 residues. V was shortened by 3 bases and J by 9 bases, with 6 bases between the two germline ends. CDR3 residues: CASSFSGSPLHF. The DNA for the CDR3 is TGTGCCAGCAGTTTCAGCGGTTCACCCCTCCACTTT.

The chain combines TRBV3-1 (or the pseudogene TRBV3-2) with TRBJ2-3; possibly TRBD1 for D (6 bases). V lost 3 bases and J lost 4, with 8 bases in between. Germline CDR1 LGHDT, CDR2 YNNKEL (reference sequence). The CDR3 is made up of 13 amino acids. The CDR3 sequence: CASSQAGADTQYF. The CDR3 nucleotides read TGTGCCAGCAGCCAGGCAGGGGCAGATACGCAGTATTTT.

This clone was seen a few times. The CDR3 region is CASSPGTSGSMTDNEQFF. The DNA of the CDR3 is TGTGCCAGCAGCCCCGGGACTAGCGGGAGTATGACGGACAATGAGCAGTTCTTC. J is TRBJ2-1 and V is TRBV7-9; 14 bases agree with TRBD2. In germline, CDR1 is SEHNR, CDR2 FQNEAQ (reference sequence). The CDR3 spans 18 residues. With V trimmed by 5 bases and J by 5 bases, 11 bases remained unmatched.

The chain is built from TRBV19 and TRBJ2-3; 10 bases match TRBD2. J was trimmed by 1 base and V by 6 bases; bases with no gene match: 4. Germline V gene lookup returns CDR1 LNHDA and CDR2 SQIVND (reference sequence). CDR3 length: 15 amino acids. This CDR3 reads CASRLGTSGTDTQYF. The CDR3 nucleotides are TGTGCCAGTAGGCTCGGGACTAGCGGCACAGATACGCAGTATTTT.

The chain is built from TRBV29-1 and TRBJ2-7; 12 bases are a match to TRBD1. CDR1 is SQVTM, CDR2 ANQGSEA, per germline. CDR3 length equals 15 residues. Trimming at V came to 3 bases and at J to 2 bases, leaving 5 bases not matched to a gene. The CDR3 is CSVEGTGGAAYEQYF. The DNA of the CDR3 is TGCAGCGTTGAGGGGACAGGGGGCGCGGCCTACGAGCAGTACTTC.

V usage is TRBV7-2 and J usage is TRBJ2-7; D gene unclear. The CDR3 is 14 amino acids. Trimming pared 2 bases from V and 0 bases from J, leaving 8 bases between. Per germline, CDR1 SGHTA and CDR2 FQGNSA. Written as DNA, the CDR3 is TGTGCCAGCAGCTTAAGACTCAACTCCTACGAGCAGTACTTC. This sequence encodes CASSLRLNSYEQYF.

The DNA for the CDR3 is TGTGCCAGCAGACAGGGGGCTGTAGATACGCAGTATTTT. It codes for CASRQGAVDTQYF. The chain has TRBV6-5 and TRBJ2-3, with TRBD1 identical over 9 bases. Trimming cost V 6 bases and J 5 bases; bases outside gene matches: 3. The germline gives CDR1 MNHEY, CDR2 SVGAGI. The CDR3 covers 13 residues.

V and J are TRBV7-2 and TRBJ1-1, with D uncertain. CDR3 length: 14 residues. CDR1 is SGHTA, CDR2 FQGNSA, per germline. Trimming removed 1 base at V and 4 bases at J, with 10 bases between. DNA for the CDR3: TGTGCCAGCAGCTTAGTCGGGGTGAGCACTGAAGCTTTCTTT. Protein: CASSLVGVSTEAFF. Variable domain in full (rest from reference TRBV7-2 and TRBJ1-1): GAGVSQSPSNKVTEKGKDVELRCDPISGHTALYWYRQSLGQGLEFLIYFQGNSAPDKSGLPSDRFSAERTGGSVSTLTIQRTQQEDSAVYLCASSLVGVSTEAFFGQGTRLTVV.

This clone appeared a single time. The chain couples TRBV28 to TRBJ1-4, with 10 bases aligning to TRBD1. Germline CDR1 reads MDHEN; CDR2 reads SYDVKM. The length of the CDR3 is 17 residues. The trim removed 5 bases at V and 5 bases at J, leaving 11 bases unmatched. The DNA for the CDR3 is TGTGCCAGCAGTCCCCGCCCTGGGACAGGGGCAAATGAAAAACTGTTTTTT. Its protein product is CASSPRPGTGANEKLFF.

V usage is TRBV3-1 (or the pseudogene TRBV3-2) and J usage is TRBJ2-5; possible D gene TRBD1, 6 bases. The V gene's germline CDR1 is LGHDT and CDR2 YNNKEL (reference sequence). V was cut by 3 bases and J by 5 bases, with 19 bases left in between. The CDR3 has 16 residues. Written as DNA, the CDR3 is TGTGCCAGCAGCCAGGGAACGGGACAAAGAGGGGAGACCCAGTACTTC. It codes for CASSQGTGQRGETQYF.

The V and J genes are TRBV19 and TRBJ2-7, with 7 positions matching TRBD1. The CDR3 has 12 residues. The V segment lost 5 bases and the J segment 5 bases; nucleotides outside the gene matches: 3. From germline, CDR1 is LNHDA and CDR2 SQIVND (reference sequence). CDR3 amino acids: CASSPTGNEQYF. In nucleotides, the CDR3 is TGTGCCAGTAGTCCGACAGGGAACGAGCAGTACTTC.

J is TRBJ1-4 and V is TRBV18, with TRBD1 matching over 7 bases. The trim removed 4 bases at V and 5 bases at J, leaving 7 bases unmatched. Looked up from germline, CDR1 is KGHSH and CDR2 is LQKENI. The CDR3 is 15 residues long. Written as DNA, the CDR3 is TGTGCCAGCTCACTGACGGGACAGCGAAATGAAAAACTGTTTTTT. Protein: CASSLTGQRNEKLFF.